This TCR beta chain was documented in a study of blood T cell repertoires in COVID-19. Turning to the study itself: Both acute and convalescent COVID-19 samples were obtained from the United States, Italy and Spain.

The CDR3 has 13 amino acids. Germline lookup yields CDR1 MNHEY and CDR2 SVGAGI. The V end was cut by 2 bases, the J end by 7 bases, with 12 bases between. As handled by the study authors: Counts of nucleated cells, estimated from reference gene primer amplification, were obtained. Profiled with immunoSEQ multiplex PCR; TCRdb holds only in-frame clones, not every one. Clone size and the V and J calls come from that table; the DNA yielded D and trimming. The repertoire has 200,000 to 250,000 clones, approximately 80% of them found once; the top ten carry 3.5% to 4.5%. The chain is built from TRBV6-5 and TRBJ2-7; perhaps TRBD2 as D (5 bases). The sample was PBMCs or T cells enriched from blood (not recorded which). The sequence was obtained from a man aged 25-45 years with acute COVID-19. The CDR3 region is CASSYQDSQEQYF. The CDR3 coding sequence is TGTGCCAGCAGTTACCAGGACTCTCAAGAGCAGTACTTC.